A few counts support the clone carrying this TCR beta chain. Donors counted as nominally healthy when sampled, yet unrecorded immune exposures were likely. This specimen comes from a study of cytomegalovirus exposure and HLA in healthy donors. Study details: A data release that came early held approximately 85 million unique TCRs from HLA-typed donors.

Primers for the PCR totalled 60 Vbeta and 13 Jbeta. Sequenced by immunoSEQ multiplex PCR; TCRdb stores in-frame clones only, minus some. Here the sample spans about 160,000 clones, roughly 77% being singletons. Germline CDR1 SEHNR, CDR2 FQNEAQ (reference sequence). V was trimmed by 5 bases and J by 4 bases, leaving 11 bases between them. The CDR3 consists of 13 residues. The sample was PBMCs. The receptor comes from a man aged 45-65 years in good health and CMV-seropositive. The chain combines TRBV7-9 with TRBJ1-1, with a possible D match to TRBD1 (6 bases). CDR3 protein: CASSLVQGTEAFF. The CDR3 DNA is TGTGCCAGCAGCCTTGTACAGGGCACTGAAGCTTTCTTT. The full variable domain, rest sourced from reference TRBV7-9 and TRBJ1-1, is DTGVSQNPRHKITKRGQNVTFRCDPISEHNRLYWYRQTLGQGPEFLTYFQNEAQLEKSRLLSDRFSAERPKGSFSTLEIQRTEQGDSAMYLCASSLVQGTEAFFGQGTRLTVV.